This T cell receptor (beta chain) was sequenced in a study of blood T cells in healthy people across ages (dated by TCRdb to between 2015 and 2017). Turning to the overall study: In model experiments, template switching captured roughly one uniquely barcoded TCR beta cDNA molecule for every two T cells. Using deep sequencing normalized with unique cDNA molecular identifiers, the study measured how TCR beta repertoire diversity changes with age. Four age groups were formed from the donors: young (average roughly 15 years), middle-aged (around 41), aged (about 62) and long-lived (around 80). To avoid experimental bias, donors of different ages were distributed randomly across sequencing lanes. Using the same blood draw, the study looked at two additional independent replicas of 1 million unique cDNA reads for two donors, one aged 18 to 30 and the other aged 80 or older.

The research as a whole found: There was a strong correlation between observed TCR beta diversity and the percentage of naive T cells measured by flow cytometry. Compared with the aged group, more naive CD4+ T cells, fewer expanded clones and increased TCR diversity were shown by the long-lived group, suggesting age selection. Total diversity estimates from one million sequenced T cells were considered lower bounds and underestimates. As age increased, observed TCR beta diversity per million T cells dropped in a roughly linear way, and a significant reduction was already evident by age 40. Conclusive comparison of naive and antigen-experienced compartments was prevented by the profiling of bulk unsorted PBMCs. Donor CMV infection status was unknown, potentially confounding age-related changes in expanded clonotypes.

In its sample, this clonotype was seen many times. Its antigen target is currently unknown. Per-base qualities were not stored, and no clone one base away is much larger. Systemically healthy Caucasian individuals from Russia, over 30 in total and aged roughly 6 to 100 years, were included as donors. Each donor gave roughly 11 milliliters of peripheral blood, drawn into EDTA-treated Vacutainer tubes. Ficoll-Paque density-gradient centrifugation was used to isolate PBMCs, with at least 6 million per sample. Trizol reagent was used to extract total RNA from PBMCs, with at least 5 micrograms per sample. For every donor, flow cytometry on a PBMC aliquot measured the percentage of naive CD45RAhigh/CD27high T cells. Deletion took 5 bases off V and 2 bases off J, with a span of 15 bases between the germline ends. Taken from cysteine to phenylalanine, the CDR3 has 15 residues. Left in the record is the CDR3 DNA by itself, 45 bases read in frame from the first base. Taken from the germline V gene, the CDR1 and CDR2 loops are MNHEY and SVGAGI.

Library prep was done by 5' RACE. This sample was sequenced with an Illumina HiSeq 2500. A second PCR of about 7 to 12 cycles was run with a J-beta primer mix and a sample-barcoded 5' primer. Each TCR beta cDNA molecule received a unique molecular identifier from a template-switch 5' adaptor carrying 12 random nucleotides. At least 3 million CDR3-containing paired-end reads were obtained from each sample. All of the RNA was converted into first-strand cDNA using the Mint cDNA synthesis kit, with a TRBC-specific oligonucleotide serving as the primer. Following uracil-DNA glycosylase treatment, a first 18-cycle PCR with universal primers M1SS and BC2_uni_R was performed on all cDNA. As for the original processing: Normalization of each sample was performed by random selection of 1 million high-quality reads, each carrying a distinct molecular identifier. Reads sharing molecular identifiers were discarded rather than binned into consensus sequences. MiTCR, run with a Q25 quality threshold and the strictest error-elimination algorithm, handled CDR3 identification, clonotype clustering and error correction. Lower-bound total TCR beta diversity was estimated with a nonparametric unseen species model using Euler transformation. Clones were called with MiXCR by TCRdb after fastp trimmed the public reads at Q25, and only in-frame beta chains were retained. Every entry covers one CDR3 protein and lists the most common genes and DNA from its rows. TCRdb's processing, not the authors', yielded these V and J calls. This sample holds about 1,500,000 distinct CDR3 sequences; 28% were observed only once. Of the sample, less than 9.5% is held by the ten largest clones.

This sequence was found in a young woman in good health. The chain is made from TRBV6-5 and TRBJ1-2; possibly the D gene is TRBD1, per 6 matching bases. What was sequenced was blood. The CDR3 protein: CASSRGGRGNYGYTF. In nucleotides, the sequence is TGTGCCAGCAGTCGAGGGGGGAGGGGGAACTATGGCTACACCTTC.